This TCR beta chain was observed in a study of shared clonotypes between healthy human individuals. The CDR3 is 13 amino acids. Germline CDR1 is SGHNT and CDR2 is YYREEE (reference sequence). Unmatched junction bases numbered 3, after V lost 5 bases and J lost 2 bases. Only in-frame clones appear in the TCRdb table, and some are missing; sequencing was by immunoSEQ multiplex PCR. The repertoire has approximately 980,000 clones, over 60% of them found once; the top ten carry around 1.5%. CD45RA-negative memory and CD45RA+ naive subsets were split from the CD4+ cells. The receptor comes from a man aged 18 to 29 in good health. The chain has TRBV5-4 and TRBJ2-5; 7 bases match TRBD1. The material sequenced was memory CD4+ T cells sorted from blood. The subset is: CD45RA-negative fraction. CDR3 nucleotides: TGTGCCAGCAGGATGACAGGGCAAGAGACCCAGTACTTC. Its protein is CASRMTGQETQYF.